This T cell receptor (beta chain) was sequenced for a study of cytomegalovirus exposure and HLA in healthy donors. This PCR relied on a set of 60 Vbeta primers and 13 Jbeta primers. Generated by immunoSEQ multiplex PCR, the TCRdb table keeps only in-frame clones and is missing some. The data show approximately 170,000 clones, 55% to 80% seen once. The receptor comes from a woman aged 18 to 35 in good health and CMV-seropositive. The specimen was PBMCs.

CDR3 in DNA: TGTGCCATCAGTGAGCCCGGTAGCGGGGCCTACAATGAGCAGTTCTTC. It codes for CAISEPGSGAYNEQFF. V is TRBV10-3 and J is TRBJ2-1; 8 bases are a match to TRBD2. The J segment lost 2 bases and the V segment lost 2 bases, leaving 5 bases of the junction unmatched. In germline, CDR1 is ENHRY, CDR2 SYGVKD. This CDR3 comprises 16 residues.